This passage covers 20 T cell receptor beta chains from one sample sequenced in a study of T cell responses to AZD1222 COVID-19 vaccine. This table comes from immunoSEQ multiplex PCR, and its TCRdb copy is limited to in-frame clones, with some not included. The table lists 85,000 to 120,000 clones, roughly 86% of them singletons, with 5% in the top ten. Material: peripheral blood, obtained on day 0 of AZD1222 vaccination. These receptor sequences come from an adult in good health.

The chain joins TRBV28 to TRBJ1-2; no firm D call. This CDR3 has 14 amino acids. From germline, CDR1 is MDHEN and CDR2 SYDVKM. V was cut by 3 bases and J by 2 bases, with 10 bases left in between. As DNA, the CDR3 is TGTGCCAGCAGTTTGCGGGTGGGGAACTATGGCTACACCTTC. It specifies CASSLRVGNYGYTF.

This clone was detected a few times. V usage is TRBV15 and J usage is TRBJ1-4; 8 nucleotides match TRBD1. Looked up from germline, CDR1 is LNHNV and CDR2 is YYDKDF (reference sequence). The V gene end was trimmed by 4 bases and the J gene end by 5 bases; junction bases not matched to a gene: 12. The CDR3 has 17 amino acids. The CDR3 protein is CATSTGQGRPFNEKLFF. CDR3 nucleotide sequence: TGTGCCACCAGCACAGGACAGGGCAGACCCTTCAATGAAAAACTGTTTTTT.

The chain recombines TRBV2 with TRBJ1-4; D gene ambiguous. The CDR3 runs 12 residues. Between the trimmed V and J ends, which lost 4 bases and 5 bases, there was a span of 5 bases. The germline V gene encodes CDR1 SNHLY and CDR2 FYNNEI. CDR3: CASSGFNEKLFF. The CDR3, as DNA: TGTGCCAGCAGTGGCTTCAATGAAAAACTGTTTTTT.

The chain combines TRBV10-2 with TRBJ2-7; the match to TRBD2 covers 7 bases. Germline values: CDR1 WSHSY, CDR2 SAAADI. J was trimmed by 3 bases and V by 4 bases; bases with no gene match: 18. This CDR3 region has 18 residues. The CDR3 DNA follows: TGCGCCAGCAGTGGATCCTCCCGGGGGAGCGGGAAATTCTACGAGCAGTACTTC. Residues: CASSGSSRGSGKFYEQYF.

The chain combines TRBV7-8 with TRBJ1-4; the match to TRBD1 covers 9 bases. The germline CDR1 and CDR2 sequences are SGHVS and FQNEAQ. The CDR3 contains 15 residues. V trimming: 1 base; J trimming: 7 bases; junction bases outside the gene matches: 4. The CDR3 DNA is TGTGCCAGCAGCTTAGGGGACAGGGTTGCTGAAAAACTGTTTTTT. This codes for CASSLGDRVAEKLFF. Full variable domain (missing parts from reference TRBV7-8 and TRBJ1-4): GAGVSQSPRYKVAKRGQDVALRCDPISGHVSLFWYQQALGQGPEFLTYFQNEAQLDKSGLPSDRFFAERPEGSVSTLKIQRTQQEDSAVYLCASSLGDRVAEKLFFGSGTQLSVL.

The rearrangement links TRBV3-1 (or the pseudogene TRBV3-2) to TRBJ2-7; D gene ambiguous. This CDR3 contains 15 residues. CDR1 and CDR2 (germline): LGHDT, YNNKEL (reference sequence). With 4 bases removed from V and 3 bases from J, the gap between germline ends came to 16 bases. CDR3: CASSPQTNMYYEQYF. The CDR3 region has the DNA TGTGCCAGCAGCCCCCAGACCAACATGTACTACGAGCAGTACTTC.

The rearrangement uses TRBV20-1 and TRBJ1-1; no definite D call. Trimming left V 6 bases short and J 3 bases short, with 8 bases between. The CDR3 runs 11 residues. From germline, CDR1 is DFQATT and CDR2 SNEGSKA (reference sequence). The CDR3, as DNA: TGCAGTGCAAAGGTGTACACTGAAGCTTTCTTT. The encoded protein is CSAKVYTEAFF.

This clone was observed a single time. V and J are TRBV11-1 and TRBJ1-1; no reliable D call. With 0 bases removed from V and 3 bases from J, the gap between germline ends came to 8 bases. Germline lookup yields CDR1 SGHAT and CDR2 FQDESV (reference sequence). The CDR3 covers 14 residues. The CDR3 region has the DNA TGTGCCAGCAGCTTAGCGACTCGGGACACTGAAGCTTTCTTT. Its translation: CASSLATRDTEAFF.

CDR3: CAISEGLRTDTQYF. The CDR3 nucleotides read TGTGCCATCAGTGAGGGGTTGCGAACAGATACGCAGTATTTT. This chain links TRBV10-3 with TRBJ2-3; D not certain. The CDR3 is made up of 14 amino acids. Germline V gene lookup returns CDR1 ENHRY and CDR2 SYGVKD. V lost 2 bases, J lost 3 bases, and 9 bases lay in between.

J is TRBJ2-1 and V is TRBV6-5; possible D gene TRBD1, 5 bases. V lost 4 bases and J lost 10, with 11 bases in between. Per germline, CDR1 MNHEY and CDR2 SVGAGI. The CDR3 extends over 12 amino acids. Here the CDR3 reads CASSFQTGEQFF. The DNA of the CDR3 is TGTGCCAGCAGTTTCCAAACAGGAGAGCAGTTCTTC.

This clone was recorded only once. The gene calls are TRBV7-2 and TRBJ2-7; D might be TRBD2 (6 bases). The V gene lost 5 bases and the J gene lost 0 bases, with 14 bases spanning the gap. The germline gives CDR1 SGHTA, CDR2 FQGNSA. The CDR3 length is 15 residues. For the CDR3, the DNA is TGTGCCAGCAGCATTAGCGCGGGGAGCTCCTACGAGCAGTACTTC. Its translation is CASSISAGSSYEQYF.

V is TRBV2 and J is TRBJ1-5; maybe TRBD1 (5 bases). V was trimmed by 6 bases and J by 0 bases, leaving 12 bases between them. The germline CDR1 and CDR2 sequences are SNHLY and FYNNEI. The CDR3 is 15 amino acids. The DNA for the CDR3 is TGTGCCAGCAGCCGGGACCGAGGTAGCAATCAGCCCCAGCATTTT. This codes for CASSRDRGSNQPQHF.

The chain employs TRBV2 and TRBJ2-3, with 8 nucleotides matching TRBD2. Germline CDR1 is SNHLY and CDR2 is FYNNEI. V lost 8 bases to trimming and J lost 5 bases; unmatched junction nucleotides: 12. The CDR3 covers 15 residues. Written as DNA, the CDR3 is TGTGCCAGCGTACCGCGGGGGGCCCGCGGAGATACGCAGTATTTT. Protein product: CASVPRGARGDTQYF.

This clone was counted a single time. The V gene is TRBV2, the J gene TRBJ2-7; D unresolved. The CDR3 consists of 13 residues. Germline V lookup: CDR1 SNHLY, CDR2 FYNNEI. The V end was cut by 5 bases, the J end by 6 bases, with 14 bases between. The CDR3 DNA reads TGTGCCAGCAGTCTTAGAACGACAATCGAGCAGTACTTC. This encodes CASSLRTTIEQYF.

The rearrangement links TRBV5-5 to TRBJ1-1; no clear D. The CDR3 is 13 residues long. The ends were cut back, 5 bases at V and 2 bases at J, with 10 bases in the middle. In germline, CDR1 is SGHKS, CDR2 YYEKEE (reference sequence). The CDR3 DNA reads TGTGCCAGCAGGGGATTCCTTAACACTGAAGCTTTCTTT. This translates into CASRGFLNTEAFF.

The V and J genes are TRBV4-2 and TRBJ1-1; TRBD1 matches 8 bases. CDR1 and CDR2 from the germline V gene are LGHNA and YNFKEQ. The CDR3 contains 15 residues. With V trimmed by 5 bases and J by 0 bases, 5 bases remained unmatched. CDR3 loop: CASSNRQGMNTEAFF. The CDR3 DNA reads TGTGCCAGCAGCAACCGACAGGGGATGAACACTGAAGCTTTCTTT.

This clone was seen a handful of times. The V gene is TRBV7-9, the J gene TRBJ2-5; D might be TRBD1 or TRBD2, each matching 5 bases. Germline values: CDR1 SEHNR, CDR2 FQNEAQ (reference sequence). The CDR3 is 14 residues long. Between the trimmed V and J ends, which lost 5 bases and 5 bases, there was a span of 15 bases. The DNA for the CDR3 is TGTGCCAGCAGCCGGGGCCGGGGCGCGGAGACCCAGTACTTC. Protein product: CASSRGRGAETQYF.

The chain links TRBV6-1 to TRBJ2-1, with 7 bases fitting TRBD2. V lost 4 bases and J lost 6; bases outside the gene matches: 12. This CDR3 is built from 16 residues. The germline V gene has CDR1 MNHNS and CDR2 SASEGT. The CDR3 region has the DNA TGTGCCAGCAGTGGCAGAGCGGGGAACCCCTCCAATGAGCAGTTCTTC. Translating it yields CASSGRAGNPSNEQFF.

The gene calls are TRBV7-2 and TRBJ2-5; 8 bases match TRBD2. The CDR3 spans 16 residues. Germline CDR1 and CDR2: SGHTA and FQGNSA. The V segment lost 1 base and the J segment 4 bases; nucleotides outside the gene matches: 8. This chain's CDR3 is CASSLGGGGQGETQYF. CDR3 in DNA: TGTGCCAGCAGCTTAGGCGGCGGGGGGCAGGGAGAGACCCAGTACTTC.

This chain joins TRBV6-5 and TRBJ1-1; TRBD1 matches at 7 bases. This CDR3 region has 15 residues. Germline-derived CDR1 and CDR2 are MNHEY and SVGAGI. The V and J ends lost 6 bases and 7 bases, in that order; junction bases with no gene match: 14. The CDR3 sequence is CASSQKPGQTREAFF. CDR3 coding DNA: TGTGCCAGCAGCCAAAAGCCGGGACAGACGCGTGAAGCTTTCTTT.